The 22 T cell receptor beta chains below were found in one sample sequenced in a study of T cells expressing NK-cell markers. TCRdb reanalyzed the 5' RACE reads, giving one entry per CDR3 protein sequence and no DNA. The table for this sample gives 350,000 to 450,000 distinct CDR3 sequences. The specimen sequenced was blood T cells: a sorted CD56 or NKG2C T cell subset, CD4+ or CD8+ T cells, or bulk PBMC T cells (not recorded which). The receptors shown here come from a man aged 18-75 years in good health.

V and J are TRBV5-1 and TRBJ2-1; TCRdb gives TRBD2 as the D gene, but with no DNA this cannot be confirmed. Germline V CDR1 and CDR2: SGHRS, YFSETQ. This CDR3 contains 16 residues. The CDR3 sequence is CASSDKPGGAGNEQFF.

This CDR3 is CASSHQGIPYEQYF. The chain carries TRBV5-8 and TRBJ2-7. Germline CDR1 SGHTS, CDR2 YDEGEE. This CDR3 region has 14 residues.

The chain recombines TRBV5-1 with TRBJ1-1; lacking DNA, the TRBD1 call made by TCRdb goes unchecked. Germline values: CDR1 SGHRS, CDR2 YFSETQ. CDR3 length: 15 residues. The CDR3: CASSNVTGRRTEAFF.

The chain's CDR3 is CASSRTAISGANVLTF. The rearrangement uses TRBV2 and TRBJ2-6; no DNA is available, so the TRBD1 call from TCRdb remains unchecked. This CDR3 contains 16 residues. CDR1 and CDR2 from the germline V gene are SNHLY and FYNNEI. Using reference TRBV2 and TRBJ2-6 for the parts outside the CDR3, the full variable domain is EPEVTQTPSHQVTQMGQEVILRCVPISNHLYFYWYRQILGQKVEFLVSFYNNEISEKSEIFDDQFSVERPDGSNFTLKIRSTKLEDSAMYFCASSRTAISGANVLTFGAGSRLTVL.

The J gene is TRBJ1-2, the V gene TRBV27; lacking DNA, the TRBD1 call made by TCRdb goes unchecked. Per the germline V gene, CDR1 is MNHEY and CDR2 is SMNVEV (reference sequence). The CDR3 has 14 residues. Here the CDR3 reads CASKPDRDLYGYTF.

The chain carries TRBV7-2 and TRBJ2-1. The CDR3 is made up of 11 amino acids. Germline CDR1 SGHTA, CDR2 FQGNSA. The CDR3 loop reads CASSIHDEQFF.

The chain couples TRBV15 to TRBJ2-2; TCRdb indicates TRBD1, and absent DNA this call remains unverified. The CDR3 consists of 14 residues. The V gene's germline CDR1 is LNHNV and CDR2 YYDKDF (reference sequence). This chain's CDR3 is CATSRRTGTGELFF.

The CDR3 loop reads CASSVRQGVSTDTQYF. The J gene is TRBJ2-3, the V gene TRBV9; TCRdb lists TRBD1, though no DNA is available to test this call. This CDR3 is built from 16 residues. CDR1 and CDR2 (germline): SGDLS, YYNGEE.

The V gene is TRBV20-1, the J gene TRBJ1-2; the D call from TCRdb, TRBD1, cannot be confirmed without DNA. Germline assignment: CDR1 DFQATT and CDR2 SNEGSKA (reference sequence). The CDR3 runs to 15 residues. CDR3 in amino acids: CSATRDTSKTYGYTF.

The genes are TRBV12-5 and TRBJ2-2. Germline V CDR1 and CDR2: LGHNT, FRNRAP. This CDR3 comprises 12 residues. The CDR3 region is CASGSRTGELFF.

The chain uses TRBV5-1 and TRBJ2-2; the TRBD1 assignment by TCRdb is unverifiable without DNA. CDR1 is SGHRS, CDR2 YFSETQ, per germline. The CDR3 loop spans 16 amino acids. This CDR3 reads CASSLTGQGATGELFF.

This chain joins TRBV18 and TRBJ1-2; TCRdb's D gene call, TRBD1, goes unchecked for lack of DNA. The germline V gene has CDR1 KGHSH and CDR2 LQKENI. The CDR3 is 14 residues long. CDR3 residues: CASSPEGRGYGYTF. The entire variable domain, with the rest obtained from reference TRBV18 and TRBJ1-2, is as follows: NAGVMQNPRHLVRRRGQEARLRCSPMKGHSHVYWYRQLPEEGLKFMVYLQKENIIDESGMPKERFSAEFPKEGPSILRIQQVVRGDSAAYFCASSPEGRGYGYTFGSGTRLTVV.

The chain uses TRBV27 and TRBJ2-7; TCRdb returns TRBD1, unconfirmable since there is no DNA. The CDR3 covers 14 residues. Germline V gene data show CDR1 as MNHEY and CDR2 as SMNVEV (reference sequence). The CDR3 region is CASRGTTEGYEQYF.

V and J are TRBV2 and TRBJ1-2; TCRdb designates TRBD1, a call that cannot be tested without DNA. Per the germline V gene, CDR1 is SNHLY and CDR2 is FYNNEI. The CDR3 is 13 residues long. CDR3 region: CASSRLRGHGYTF.

The V call is TRBV27, the J call TRBJ2-3; the D call from TCRdb, TRBD1, cannot be confirmed without DNA. This CDR3 comprises 18 residues. CDR1 is MNHEY, CDR2 SMNVEV, per germline (reference sequence). CDR3 sequence reads: CASSSPLRGPTSTDTQYF.

The chain has TRBV2 and TRBJ2-5; TCRdb selects TRBD2, and the lack of DNA leaves this call unchecked. CDR1 is SNHLY and CDR2 is FYNNEI in the germline V gene. CDR3 size: 14 residues. CDR3 residues: CASSGGLAGPTQYF.

CDR3: CASRKGDREKETQYF. This chain uses TRBV12-3 or TRBV12-4 with TRBJ2-5; TCRdb's D gene call, TRBD1, goes unchecked for lack of DNA. The CDR3 length is 15 residues.

This chain's CDR3 is CASSDRGQSNQPQHF. The chain employs TRBV6-4 and TRBJ1-5; absent DNA, TCRdb's TRBD1 call cannot be checked. In germline, CDR1 is MRHNA, CDR2 SNTAGT. CDR3 length equals 15 residues.

The rearrangement uses TRBV4-2 and TRBJ2-5; TCRdb returns TRBD2, unconfirmable since there is no DNA. This CDR3 has 15 amino acids. Germline V CDR1 and CDR2: LGHNA, YNFKEQ. The CDR3 spells CASSTTSGDQETQYF.

The genes are TRBV7-2 and TRBJ2-3. The length of the CDR3 is 12 residues. The germline gives CDR1 SGHTA, CDR2 FQGNSA. The chain's CDR3 is CASSLATSSSYF.

The genes are TRBV5-1 and TRBJ1-1; TCRdb indicates TRBD1, and absent DNA this call remains unverified. Germline-derived CDR1 and CDR2 are SGHRS and YFSETQ. The CDR3 contains 15 residues. CDR3 amino acids: CASAGTGGMNTEAFF.

The rearrangement links TRBV20-1 to TRBJ1-3; the D gene TCRdb calls, TRBD1, cannot be checked with no DNA. Germline assignment: CDR1 DFQATT and CDR2 SNEGSKA (reference sequence). There are 16 residues in the CDR3. CDR3 region: CSARLQGRTSGNTIYF.